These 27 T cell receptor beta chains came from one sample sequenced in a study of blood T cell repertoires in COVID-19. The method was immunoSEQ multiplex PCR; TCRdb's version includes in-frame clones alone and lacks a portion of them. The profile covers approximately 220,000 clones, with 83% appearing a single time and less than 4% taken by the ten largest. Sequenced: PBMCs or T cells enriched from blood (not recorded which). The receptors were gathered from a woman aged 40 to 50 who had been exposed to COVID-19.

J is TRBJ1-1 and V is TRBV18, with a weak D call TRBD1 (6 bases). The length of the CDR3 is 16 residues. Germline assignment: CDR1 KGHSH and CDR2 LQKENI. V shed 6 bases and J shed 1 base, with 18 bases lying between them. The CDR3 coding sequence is TGTGCCAGCTCTAACCACCAGCCGGGACAGAACACTGAAGCTTTCTTT. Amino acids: CASSNHQPGQNTEAFF.

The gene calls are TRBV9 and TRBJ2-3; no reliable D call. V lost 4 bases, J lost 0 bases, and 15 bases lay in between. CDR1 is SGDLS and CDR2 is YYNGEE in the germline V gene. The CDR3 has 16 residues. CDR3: CASSPRLFLSTDTQYF. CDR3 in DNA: TGTGCCAGCAGCCCCCGACTGTTTCTTAGCACAGATACGCAGTATTTT.

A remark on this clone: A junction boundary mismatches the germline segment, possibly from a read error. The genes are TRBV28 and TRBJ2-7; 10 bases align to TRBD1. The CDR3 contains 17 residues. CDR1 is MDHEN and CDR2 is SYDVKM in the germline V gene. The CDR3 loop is CASTLSGTGEGTYEQYF. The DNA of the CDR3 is TGTGCCAGCACTTTATCCGGGACAGGGGAAGGCACCTACGAGCAGTACTTC.

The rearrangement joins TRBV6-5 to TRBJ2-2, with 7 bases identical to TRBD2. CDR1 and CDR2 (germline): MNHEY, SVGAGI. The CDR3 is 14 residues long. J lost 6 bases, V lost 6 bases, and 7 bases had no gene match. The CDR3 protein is CASSPGGISGELFF. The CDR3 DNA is TGTGCCAGCAGCCCCGGGGGGATCTCCGGGGAGCTGTTTTTT.

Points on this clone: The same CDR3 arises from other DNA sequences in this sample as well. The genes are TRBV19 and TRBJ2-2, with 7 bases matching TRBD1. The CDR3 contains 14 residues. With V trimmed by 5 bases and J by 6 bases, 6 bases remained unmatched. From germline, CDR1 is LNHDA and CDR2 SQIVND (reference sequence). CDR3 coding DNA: TGTGCCAGTAGTCGACAGGGTACCTCCGGGGAGCTGTTTTTT. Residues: CASSRQGTSGELFF.

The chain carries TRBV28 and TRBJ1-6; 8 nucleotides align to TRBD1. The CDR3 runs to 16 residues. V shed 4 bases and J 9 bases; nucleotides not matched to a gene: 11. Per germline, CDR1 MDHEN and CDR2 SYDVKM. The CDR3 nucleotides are TGTGCCAGCAGTTCACAGGGGGGACGGGGCGCTTCACCCCTCCACTTT. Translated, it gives CASSSQGGRGASPLHF.

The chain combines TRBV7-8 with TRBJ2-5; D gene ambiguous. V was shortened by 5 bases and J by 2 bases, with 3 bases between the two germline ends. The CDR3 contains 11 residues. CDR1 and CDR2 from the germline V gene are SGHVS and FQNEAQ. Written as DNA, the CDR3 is TGTGCCAGCAGCCCACAAGAGACCCAGTACTTC. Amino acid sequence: CASSPQETQYF. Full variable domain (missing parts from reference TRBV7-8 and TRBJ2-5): GAGVSQSPRYKVAKRGQDVALRCDPISGHVSLFWYQQALGQGPEFLTYFQNEAQLDKSGLPSDRFFAERPEGSVSTLKIQRTQQEDSAVYLCASSPQETQYFGPGTRLLVL.

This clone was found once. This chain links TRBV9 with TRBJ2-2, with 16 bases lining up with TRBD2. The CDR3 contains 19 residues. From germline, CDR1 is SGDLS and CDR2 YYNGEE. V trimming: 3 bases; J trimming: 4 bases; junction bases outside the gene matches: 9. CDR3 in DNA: TGTGCCAGCAGCGACCCGGGACTAGCGGGGGGGCGGGGCACCGGGGAGCTGTTTTTT. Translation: CASSDPGLAGGRGTGELFF.

CDR3 residues: CASSKGASGLTDTQYF. The CDR3 DNA sequence: TGTGCCAGTAGTAAAGGGGCTAGCGGCCTCACAGATACGCAGTATTTT. The gene calls are TRBV19 and TRBJ2-3, with TRBD2 matching 7 bases. J gave up 2 bases and V 4 bases, and 9 bases lay outside the gene matches. Per the germline V gene, CDR1 is LNHDA and CDR2 is SQIVND (reference sequence). The CDR3 has 16 residues.

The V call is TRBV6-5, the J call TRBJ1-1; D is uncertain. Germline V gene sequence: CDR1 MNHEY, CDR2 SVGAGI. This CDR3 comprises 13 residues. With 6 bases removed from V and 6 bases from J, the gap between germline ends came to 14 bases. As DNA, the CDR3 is TGTGCCAGCAGCCCCAATTCGGTGGCTGAAGCTTTCTTT. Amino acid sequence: CASSPNSVAEAFF.

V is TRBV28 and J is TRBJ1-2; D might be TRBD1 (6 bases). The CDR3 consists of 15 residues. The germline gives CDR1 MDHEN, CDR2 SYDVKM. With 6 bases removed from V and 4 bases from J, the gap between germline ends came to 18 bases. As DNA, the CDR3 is TGTGCCAGCAGGGACAGTTCCACCCCCTCCTATGGCTACACCTTC. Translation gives CASRDSSTPSYGYTF.

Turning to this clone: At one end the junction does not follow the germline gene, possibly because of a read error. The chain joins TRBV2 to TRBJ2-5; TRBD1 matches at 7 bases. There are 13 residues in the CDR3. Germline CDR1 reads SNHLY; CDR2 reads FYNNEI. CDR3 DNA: TGTGCCAGCAGGATGGGACAGCAAGGGACCCAGTACTTC. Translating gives CASRMGQQGTQYF.

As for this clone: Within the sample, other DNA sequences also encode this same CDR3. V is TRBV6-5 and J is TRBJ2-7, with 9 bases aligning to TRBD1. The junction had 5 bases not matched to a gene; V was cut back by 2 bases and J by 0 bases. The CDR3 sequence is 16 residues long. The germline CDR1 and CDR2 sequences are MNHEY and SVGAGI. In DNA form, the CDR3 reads TGTGCCAGCAGTTACAGTAGGACAGGGGACTCCTACGAGCAGTACTTC. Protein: CASSYSRTGDSYEQYF.

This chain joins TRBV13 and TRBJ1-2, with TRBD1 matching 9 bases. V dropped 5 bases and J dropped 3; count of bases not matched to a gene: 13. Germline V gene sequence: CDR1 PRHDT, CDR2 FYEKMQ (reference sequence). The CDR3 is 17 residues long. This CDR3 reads CASSRQLGTGSHYGYTF. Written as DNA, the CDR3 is TGTGCCAGCAGCCGACAACTGGGGACAGGGAGCCACTATGGCTACACCTTC.

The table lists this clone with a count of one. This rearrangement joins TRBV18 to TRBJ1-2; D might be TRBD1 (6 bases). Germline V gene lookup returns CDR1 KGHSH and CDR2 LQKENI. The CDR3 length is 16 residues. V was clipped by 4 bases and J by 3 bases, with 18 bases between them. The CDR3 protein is CASSRGGGEMDYGYTF. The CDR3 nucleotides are TGTGCCAGCTCACGAGGCGGGGGCGAGATGGACTATGGCTACACCTTC. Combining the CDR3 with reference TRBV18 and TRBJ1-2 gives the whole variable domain NAGVMQNPRHLVRRRGQEARLRCSPMKGHSHVYWYRQLPEEGLKFMVYLQKENIIDESGMPKERFSAEFPKEGPSILRIQQVVRGDSAAYFCASSRGGGEMDYGYTFGSGTRLTVV.

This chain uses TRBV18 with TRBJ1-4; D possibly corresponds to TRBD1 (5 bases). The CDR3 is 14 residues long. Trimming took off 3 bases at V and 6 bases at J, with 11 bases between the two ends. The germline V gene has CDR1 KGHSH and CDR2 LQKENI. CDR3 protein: CASSPGQLDEKLFF. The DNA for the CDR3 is TGTGCCAGCTCACCCGGACAACTCGATGAAAAACTGTTTTTT.

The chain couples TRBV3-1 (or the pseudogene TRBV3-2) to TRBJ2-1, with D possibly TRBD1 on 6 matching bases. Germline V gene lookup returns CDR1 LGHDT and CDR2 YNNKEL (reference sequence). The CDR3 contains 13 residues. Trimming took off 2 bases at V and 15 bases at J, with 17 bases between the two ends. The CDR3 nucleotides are TGTGCCAGCAGCCAATCTCAGGGCACAGGGCGGTTCTTC. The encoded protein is CASSQSQGTGRFF.

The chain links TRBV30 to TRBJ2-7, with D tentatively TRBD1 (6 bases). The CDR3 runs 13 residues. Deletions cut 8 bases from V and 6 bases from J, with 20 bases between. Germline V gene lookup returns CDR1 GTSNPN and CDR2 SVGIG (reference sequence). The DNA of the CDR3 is TGTGCCGGCAACCGGGACACGACTCGCGAGCAGTACTTC. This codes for CAGNRDTTREQYF.

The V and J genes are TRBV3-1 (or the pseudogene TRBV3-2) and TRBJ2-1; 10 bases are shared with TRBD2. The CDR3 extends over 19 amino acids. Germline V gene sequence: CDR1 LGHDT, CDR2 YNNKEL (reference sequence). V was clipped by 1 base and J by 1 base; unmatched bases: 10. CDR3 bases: TGTGCCAGCAGCCAAGCCCCCTCAATAGCGGGGGGTTCCTACAATGAGCAGTTCTTC. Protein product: CASSQAPSIAGGSYNEQFF.

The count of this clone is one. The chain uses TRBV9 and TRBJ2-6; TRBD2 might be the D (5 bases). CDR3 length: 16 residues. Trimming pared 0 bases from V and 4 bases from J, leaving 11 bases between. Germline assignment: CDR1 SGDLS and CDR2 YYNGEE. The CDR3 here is CASSVGGLTGANVLTF. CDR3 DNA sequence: TGTGCCAGCAGCGTAGGCGGGTTGACCGGGGCCAACGTCCTGACTTTC. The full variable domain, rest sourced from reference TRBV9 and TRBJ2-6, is DSGVTQTPKHLITATGQRVTLRCSPRSGDLSVYWYQQSLDQGLQFLIQYYNGEERAKGNILERFSAQQFPDLHSELNLSSLELGDSALYFCASSVGGLTGANVLTFGAGSRLTVL.

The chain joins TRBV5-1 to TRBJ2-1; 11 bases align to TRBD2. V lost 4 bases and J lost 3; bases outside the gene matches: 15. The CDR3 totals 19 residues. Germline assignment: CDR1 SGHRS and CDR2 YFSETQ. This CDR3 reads CASSRRQKLAGAYYNEQFF. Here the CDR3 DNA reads TGCGCCAGCAGCCGCAGACAGAAACTAGCGGGGGCATACTACAATGAGCAGTTCTTC.

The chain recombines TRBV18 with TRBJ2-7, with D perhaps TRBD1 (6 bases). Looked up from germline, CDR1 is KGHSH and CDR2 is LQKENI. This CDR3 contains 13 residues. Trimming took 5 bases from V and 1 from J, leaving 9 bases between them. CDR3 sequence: CASSSGQSYEQYF. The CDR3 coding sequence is TGTGCCAGCTCATCCGGACAGTCCTACGAGCAGTACTTC.

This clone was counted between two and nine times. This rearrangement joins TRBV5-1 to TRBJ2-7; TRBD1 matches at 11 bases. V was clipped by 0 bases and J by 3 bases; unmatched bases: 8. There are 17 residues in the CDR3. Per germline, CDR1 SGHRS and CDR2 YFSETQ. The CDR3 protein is CASSLAAGTGGVYEQYF. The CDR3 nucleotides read TGCGCCAGCAGCTTGGCTGCCGGGACAGGGGGGGTCTACGAGCAGTACTTC.

CDR3: CASSPGAGGLQETQYF. The CDR3, as DNA: TGTGCCAGCAGCCCCGGAGCGGGGGGACTCCAAGAGACCCAGTACTTC. The V and J genes are TRBV7-3 and TRBJ2-5; 9 positions match TRBD2. This CDR3 is 16 amino acids long. Germline V CDR1 and CDR2: SGHTA, FQGTGA. The ends lost 5 bases at V and 1 base at J; junction bases unmatched: 8.

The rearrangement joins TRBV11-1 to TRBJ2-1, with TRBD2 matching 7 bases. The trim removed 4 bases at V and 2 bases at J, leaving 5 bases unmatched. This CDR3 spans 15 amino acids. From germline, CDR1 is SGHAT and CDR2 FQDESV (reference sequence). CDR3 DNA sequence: TGTGCCAGCAGCTATGGGGGGGGACCCTACAATGAGCAGTTCTTC. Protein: CASSYGGGPYNEQFF.

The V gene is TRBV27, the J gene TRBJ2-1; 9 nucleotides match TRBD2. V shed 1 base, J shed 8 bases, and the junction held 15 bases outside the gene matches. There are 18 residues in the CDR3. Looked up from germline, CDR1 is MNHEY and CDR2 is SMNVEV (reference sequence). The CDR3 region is CASSLYPLRAGGLHEQFF. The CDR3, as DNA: TGTGCCAGCAGTTTATACCCTCTGAGGGCGGGGGGGCTCCATGAGCAGTTCTTC.

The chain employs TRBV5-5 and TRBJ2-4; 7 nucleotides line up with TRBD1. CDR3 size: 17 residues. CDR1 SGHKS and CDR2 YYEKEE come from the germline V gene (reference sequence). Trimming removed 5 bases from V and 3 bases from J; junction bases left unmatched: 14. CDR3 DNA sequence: TGTGCCAGCAGTTCACTTACAGGGGCTGGAGGCAAAAACATTCAGTACTTC. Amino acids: CASSSLTGAGGKNIQYF.